This T cell receptor beta chain was documented in a study of glioma-infiltrating T cells after dendritic cell vaccination. J gave up 5 bases and V 1 base, and 21 bases lay outside the gene matches. Per germline, CDR1 KGHSH and CDR2 LQKENI. The CDR3 is 20 residues long. Up to roughly 2 ug genomic DNA was used for TCRB CDR3 amplification. Produced via immunoSEQ multiplex PCR; TCRdb's table is partial and in-frame only. This sample carries 100,000 or so clones, around 90% of them seen once, and the ten largest clones take 2.7%. Described time point: after dendritic cell vaccination, including at tumor progression/relapse. Patients had residual fresh-frozen tumor tissue and more than two years of survival data.

The clonotype originates from a human donor with glioblastoma. This chain links TRBV18 with TRBJ2-7; 9 nucleotides agree with TRBD2. The sample here was blood, taken after dendritic cell vaccination. The CDR3 loop reads CASSPLTSGWARRAVHEQYF. The CDR3 coding sequence is TGTGCCAGCTCACCACTAACTAGCGGGTGGGCTAGGAGGGCTGTGCACGAGCAGTACTTC.